The 11 T cell receptor beta chains reported below all come from one sample, sequenced in a study of vaccination and CD4 T cells after COVID-19. Their antigen targets remain unknown. The Oncomine TCR Beta short-read assay was what sequenced the DNA obtained from cultured CD4+ T cells. TCRdb ran MiXCR on the PCR reads and lists one entry per CDR3 protein. The sample has approximately 16,000 distinct CDR3 sequences; roughly 60% are singletons. Noted treatment: approximately nine-day PBMC culture with coronavirus spike peptide pools or control peptides (ViraFEST assay). Sequences were obtained from CD4+ T cells from blood, cultured in vitro. The receptors originated from a human donor who had recovered from COVID-19.

This chain uses TRBV20-1 with TRBJ2-7; 9 bases match TRBD2. This CDR3 contains 13 residues. J was trimmed by 7 bases and V by 5 bases; bases with no gene match: 9. CDR1 and CDR2 from the germline V gene are DFQATT and SNEGSKA (reference sequence). The CDR3 bases are TGCAGTGCTGGGGGAAGCGGGGGGAGAGAGCAGTACTTC. The encoded protein is CSAGGSGGREQYF.

This clonotype was picked up a small number of times. The genes are TRBV19 and TRBJ1-5, with D possibly being TRBD1 (5 bases). Looked up from germline, CDR1 is LNHDA and CDR2 is SQIVND (reference sequence). This CDR3 has 14 amino acids. V was pared by 3 bases and J by 3 bases, with 9 bases between. The CDR3 reads CASSIPQVNQPQHF. CDR3 in DNA: TGTGCCAGTAGTATTCCACAGGTCAATCAGCCCCAGCATTTT.

Only a few counts were recorded for this clonotype. The V call is TRBV20-1, the J call TRBJ1-6; 9 nucleotides line up with TRBD1. This CDR3 contains 14 residues. Germline-derived CDR1 and CDR2 are DFQATT and SNEGSKA (reference sequence). The V gene end was trimmed by 3 bases and the J gene end by 10 bases; junction bases not matched to a gene: 7. The CDR3 DNA reads as TGCAGTGCTAGGGACAGGGGAGGAAGGTCACCCCTCCACTTT. This encodes CSARDRGGRSPLHF.

The chain carries TRBV20-1 and TRBJ2-4, with 9 bases fitting TRBD2. Trimming removed 5 bases from V and 8 bases from J; junction bases left unmatched: 1. From germline, CDR1 is DFQATT and CDR2 SNEGSKA (reference sequence). The CDR3 has 11 amino acids. The DNA of the CDR3 is TGCAGTGCTGGACTAGCGCACATTCAGTACTTC. Amino acids: CSAGLAHIQYF.

Only a few counts were recorded for this clonotype. The chain uses TRBV20-1 and TRBJ1-1; perhaps TRBD1 as D (5 bases). CDR1 is DFQATT and CDR2 is SNEGSKA in the germline V gene (reference sequence). The CDR3 runs to 12 residues. V gave up 0 bases and J gave up 4 bases, with 6 bases separating them. The CDR3 DNA reads as TGCAGTGCTAGAGAGGGGGTCACTGAAGCTTTCTTT. This codes for CSAREGVTEAFF.

The chain links TRBV6-2 or TRBV6-3 to TRBJ1-5; D remains ambiguous. The V end was cut by 0 bases, the J end by 1 base, with 16 bases between. This CDR3 is 18 amino acids long. CDR1 is MNHEY, CDR2 SVGEGT, per germline. CDR3 nucleotide sequence: TGTGCCAGCAGTTACTCGAGTCCCCTCGGCCTCAGCAATCAGCCCCAGCATTTT. Amino acid sequence: CASSYSSPLGLSNQPQHF.

The CDR3 DNA reads as TGCAGTGCTAGAGATCAAGGGCGCGGTCAGGGGGAGACCCAGTACTTC. It translates to CSARDQGRGQGETQYF. The chain joins TRBV20-1 to TRBJ2-5; D might be TRBD1 (6 bases). V was clipped by 0 bases and J by 5 bases, with 19 bases between them. The CDR3 spans 16 residues. Germline V CDR1 and CDR2: DFQATT, SNEGSKA (reference sequence).

The chain joins TRBV7-2 to TRBJ1-2, with 9 bases aligning to TRBD1. CDR1 is SGHTA, CDR2 FQGNSA, per germline. The CDR3 has 14 amino acids. V lost 8 bases, J lost 4 bases, and 8 bases stayed unmatched. The CDR3 region is CASEADRGTYGYTF. As DNA, the CDR3 is TGTGCCAGCGAGGCGGACAGGGGCACCTATGGCTACACCTTC. The full variable domain, with the rest looked up from reference TRBV7-2 and TRBJ1-2, is GAGVSQSPSNKVTEKGKDVELRCDPISGHTALYWYRQSLGQGLEFLIYFQGNSAPDKSGLPSDRFSAERTGGSVSTLTIQRTQQEDSAVYLCASEADRGTYGYTFGSGTRLTVV.

By frequency in the sample, this clonotype is medium-sized (0.01 to 0.1%). The V call is TRBV6-1, the J call TRBJ1-6; D unclear. This CDR3 region has 15 residues. Trimming removed 4 bases at V and 9 bases at J, with 16 bases between. CDR1 and CDR2 (germline): MNHNS, SASEGT. In nucleotides, the CDR3 is TGTGCCAGCAGTGGAGGGTCATCCGGAGGTTCACCCCTCCACTTT. It encodes CASSGGSSGGSPLHF.

About this clonotype itself: A junction boundary mismatches the germline segment, possibly from a read error. This rearrangement joins TRBV10-3 to TRBJ2-3; D possibly corresponds to TRBD2 (5 bases). Germline V gene sequence: CDR1 ENHRY, CDR2 SYGVKD. This CDR3 spans 12 amino acids. CDR3 amino acids: CAITSSIDTQYF. In DNA form, the CDR3 reads TGTGCCATCACTAGCAGCATAGATACGCAGTATTTT.

This clonotype was seen only a few times. This chain joins TRBV7-2 and TRBJ1-2; D not resolved. There are 11 residues in the CDR3. V was clipped by 5 bases and J by 5 bases, with 6 bases between them. The germline V gene encodes CDR1 SGHTA and CDR2 FQGNSA. The CDR3 DNA reads as TGTGCCAGCAGCACAACTTATGGCTACACCTTC. Translation: CASSTTYGYTF.